Below are 15 T cell receptor beta chains sequenced from a single sample in a study of T cells in Graves' hyperthyroidism and ophthalmopathy. What was amplified from RNA transcripts were TCR beta CDR3 regions. The primer set for the first-round RT-PCR of the TCR CDR3 was HTBI. TCRdb redid the calling of the multiplex PCR reads with MiXCR, one entry per CDR3 protein. This sample has some 700,000 distinct CDR3 sequences, with 15% to 20% found just once. Input material: blood. Receptor source: a man between 45 and 60 years old with Graves' hyperthyroidism.

This clonotype was counted a few times. V and J are TRBV7-9 and TRBJ2-3; D remains unclear. The CDR3 length is 13 residues. V gave up 5 bases and J gave up 4 bases, with 10 bases separating them. Germline lookup yields CDR1 SEHNR and CDR2 FQNEAQ (reference sequence). DNA of the CDR3: TGTGCCAGCAGCCCCCCCACGGCAGATACGCAGTATTTT. This codes for CASSPPTADTQYF.

A note on this clonotype: The germline gene is not matched at one end of the junction; a read error may be the cause. This sequence joins TRBV6-4 and TRBJ2-5; 8 bases match TRBD1. Germline V CDR1 and CDR2: MRHNA, SNTAGT. CDR3 length: 18 residues. CDR3 bases: TGTGCCAGCAGTTACTCGTTAGGGCAGGGGGCAGGTGGGGAGACCCAGTACTTC. Its translation is CASSYSLGQGAGGETQYF.

This clonotype was detected ten times or more. The junction differs from germline at one of its ends, possibly a read error. The V call is TRBV18, the J call TRBJ2-1; D not resolved. This CDR3 contains 16 residues. Germline values: CDR1 KGHSH, CDR2 LQKENI. This chain's CDR3 is CASSPPQLPSYNEQFF. The CDR3 bases are TGTGCCAGCTCTCCACCCCAGCTGCCTTCCTACAATGAGCAGTTCTTC.

Many counts were recorded for this clonotype. V is TRBV7-2 and J is TRBJ2-1; 11 bases are shared with TRBD1. Germline values: CDR1 SGHTA, CDR2 FQGNSA. CDR3 length equals 15 residues. Trimming cost V 5 bases and J 7 bases; bases outside gene matches: 7. CDR3 coding DNA: TGTGCCAGCAGCGAAGGGACAGGGGGTCGAAATGAGCAGTTCTTC. This codes for CASSEGTGGRNEQFF.

This clonotype was seen only a few times. The chain recombines TRBV28 with TRBJ1-2; tentative D call: TRBD1 (6 bases). The CDR3 contains 16 residues. In germline, CDR1 is MDHEN, CDR2 SYDVKM. Trimming cost V 2 bases and J 5 bases, with 18 bases left between them. In DNA, the CDR3 is TGTGCCAGCAGTTTACCTTCTGGGGGCGTTGAATATGGCTACACCTTC. It translates to CASSLPSGGVEYGYTF.

The chain combines TRBV18 with TRBJ1-5; D remains unclear. From germline, CDR1 is KGHSH and CDR2 LQKENI. Trimming stripped 2 bases from V and 3 bases from J, with 14 bases between. The CDR3 loop spans 16 amino acids. CDR3 sequence reads: CASSPFETGNNQPQHF. CDR3 DNA: TGTGCCAGCTCACCATTCGAGACGGGGAACAATCAGCCCCAGCATTTT. Full variable domain (missing parts from reference TRBV18 and TRBJ1-5): NAGVMQNPRHLVRRRGQEARLRCSPMKGHSHVYWYRQLPEEGLKFMVYLQKENIIDESGMPKERFSAEFPKEGPSILRIQQVVRGDSAAYFCASSPFETGNNQPQHFGDGTRLSIL.

This clonotype has ten or more counts. The J gene is TRBJ1-4, the V gene TRBV2, with D perhaps matching TRBD1 (5 bases). Looked up from germline, CDR1 is SNHLY and CDR2 is FYNNEI. The CDR3 is 15 residues long. Trimming took off 5 bases at V and 8 bases at J, with 18 bases between the two ends. For the CDR3, the DNA is TGTGCCAGCAGTCGACAAGGGACCGGGGAGGAAAAACTGTTTTTT. Protein sequence: CASSRQGTGEEKLFF.

The chain employs TRBV5-1 and TRBJ2-7; TRBD1 might be the D (6 bases). V was trimmed by 3 bases and J by 5 bases, leaving 15 bases between them. Germline values: CDR1 SGHRS, CDR2 YFSETQ. This CDR3 has 14 amino acids. In DNA form, the CDR3 reads TGCGCCAGCAGCTCGTCAGGGGCTAAGGACGAGCAGTACTTC. Its protein is CASSSSGAKDEQYF. Together with reference TRBV5-1 and TRBJ2-7, the CDR3 gives the full variable domain: KAGVTQTPRYLIKTRGQQVTLSCSPISGHRSVSWYQQTPGQGLQFLFEYFSETQRNKGNFPGRFSGRQFSNSRSEMNVSTLELGDSALYLCASSSSGAKDEQYFGPGTRLTVT.

The V and J genes are TRBV28 and TRBJ1-1, with D perhaps TRBD1 (6 bases). In germline, CDR1 is MDHEN, CDR2 SYDVKM. This CDR3 has 16 amino acids. The V end lost 3 bases, the J end lost 6 bases, and 20 bases lay between the germline ends. The CDR3 reads CASSFGGPGLGAEAFF. The CDR3, as DNA: TGTGCCAGCAGTTTTGGGGGGCCAGGGCTCGGCGCTGAAGCTTTCTTT.

This clonotype appeared a single time. A read error may account for a junction end that differs from germline. The genes are TRBV27 and TRBJ2-5, with 11 bases aligning to TRBD2. CDR1 and CDR2 from the germline V gene are MNHEY and SMNVEV (reference sequence). This CDR3 is built from 16 residues. CDR3 residues: CAGSTILAGVGETRYF. CDR3 nucleotide sequence: TGTGCCGGCAGCACGATACTAGCGGGAGTAGGAGAGACCCGGTACTTC.

This clonotype was detected ten times or more. The gene calls are TRBV6-1 and TRBJ1-2; 9 bases are shared with TRBD1. Germline CDR1 reads MNHNS; CDR2 reads SASEGT. J was trimmed by 2 bases and V by 6 bases; bases with no gene match: 1. The CDR3 contains 13 residues. CDR3 sequence: CASRDRGNYGYTF. The CDR3 DNA follows: TGTGCCAGCAGGGACAGGGGAAACTATGGCTACACCTTC.

This clonotype was seen at least ten times. V gene TRBV12-5 combines with J gene TRBJ2-3; D not certain. CDR3 length: 13 residues. Trimming shortened V by 7 bases and J by 5 bases, and 13 bases separated the two germline ends. CDR1 is LGHNT and CDR2 is FRNRAP in the germline V gene. The DNA for the CDR3 is TGTGCTAGTGCCCTTCCCAATGGAGATACGCAGTATTTT. It specifies CASALPNGDTQYF.

This clonotype has more than one count but fewer than ten. The genes are TRBV4-2 and TRBJ2-1; 9 positions match TRBD2. CDR3 size: 18 residues. Losses at the gene ends were 4 bases for V and 6 bases for J; bases not matched to a gene: 16. Germline CDR1 LGHNA, CDR2 YNFKEQ. The CDR3: CASSPLPPSGDYSNEQFF. In DNA, the CDR3 is TGTGCCAGCAGCCCCTTACCTCCTAGCGGGGACTACAGCAATGAGCAGTTCTTC.

V usage is TRBV12-3 or TRBV12-4 and J usage is TRBJ1-2; D remains ambiguous. V was clipped by 8 bases and J by 9 bases, with 19 bases between them. The CDR3 is 13 residues long. CDR3 DNA: TGTGCCAGCTCCTTAGGGAGGCTCAACAGCTACACCTTC. Protein sequence: CASSLGRLNSYTF.

In DNA, the CDR3 is TGTGCCAGCAGCCCGGATAGAGTAGCGGGAGTTACCGGGGAGCTGTTTTTT. It specifies CASSPDRVAGVTGELFF. The V call is TRBV13, the J call TRBJ2-2, with TRBD2 matching 9 bases. The CDR3 is 17 amino acids. With 5 bases clipped from V and 5 bases from J, the junction kept 12 bases outside the gene matches. Germline loops: CDR1 PRHDT, CDR2 FYEKMQ (reference sequence).